The entry below gives a single T cell receptor (beta chain) sequence along with its context. Ages ranged from roughly 18 to 100 years, with residence in about 23 US areas. Categorization into cohorts depended on clinical history that participants reported. The record originates from a study of blood T cell repertoires in COVID-19. Across the whole study: Sample material is recorded as cDNA or gDNA derived from T cells, B-cell-depleted T cells, or PBMCs.

Profiling relied on immunoSEQ multiplex PCR, and the TCRdb table lists in-frame clones only, not all of them. Among about 270,000 clones listed, roughly 88% were seen once. V lost 5 bases to trimming and J lost 5 bases, with 15 bases between them. The CDR3 extends over 14 amino acids. Germline-derived CDR1 and CDR2 are SEHNR and FQNEAQ (reference sequence). The receptor comes from a woman aged 40 to 50 with acute COVID-19. Sequenced sample: PBMCs or T cells enriched from blood (not recorded which). V usage is TRBV7-9 and J usage is TRBJ1-1; D call uncertain. Here the CDR3 reads CASSRESGGTEAFF. CDR3 DNA sequence: TGTGCCAGCAGCAGAGAGTCAGGAGGAACTGAAGCTTTCTTT.